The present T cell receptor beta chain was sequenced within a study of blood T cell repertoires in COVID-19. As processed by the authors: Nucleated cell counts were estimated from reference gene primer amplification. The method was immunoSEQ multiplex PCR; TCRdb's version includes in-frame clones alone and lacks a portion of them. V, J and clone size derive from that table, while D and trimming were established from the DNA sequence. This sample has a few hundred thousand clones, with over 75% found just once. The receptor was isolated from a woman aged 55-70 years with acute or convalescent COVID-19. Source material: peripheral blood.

The CDR3 nucleotides are TGTGCCAGCAGCAGACAGGGACAAGGCTACACCTTC. As protein: CASSRQGQGYTF. V gene TRBV6-5 combines with J gene TRBJ1-2, with 7 nucleotides matching TRBD1. The CDR3 has 12 amino acids. The trim removed 6 bases at V and 8 bases at J, leaving 6 bases unmatched. Germline V gene lookup returns CDR1 MNHEY and CDR2 SVGAGI.